Below are 20 T cell receptor beta chains sequenced from a single sample in a study of tissue T cells after allogeneic stem cell transplantation. Generated by immunoSEQ multiplex PCR, the TCRdb table keeps only in-frame clones and is missing some. The data hold under 2,500 clones, with about 75% observed a single time. The sample here was ileal tissue, taken at autopsy. These receptors all come from a male patient aged 35-70 years with steroid-refractory graft-versus-host disease after an allogeneic stem cell transplant. Some T cells may originate from the graft donor.

The V gene is TRBV19, the J gene TRBJ2-7; TRBD2 might be the D (5 bases). The length of the CDR3 is 16 residues. The germline V gene has CDR1 LNHDA and CDR2 SQIVND (reference sequence). Trimming stripped 2 bases from V and 2 bases from J, with 16 bases between. CDR3 sequence reads: CASSISGFGETYEQYF. The CDR3 region has the DNA TGTGCCAGTAGTATATCTGGTTTCGGGGAAACCTACGAGCAGTACTTC.

This chain uses TRBV27 with TRBJ2-5; 8 bases agree with TRBD1. This CDR3 has 15 residues. Germline V gene data show CDR1 as MNHEY and CDR2 as SMNVEV (reference sequence). With V trimmed by 0 bases and J by 6 bases, 6 bases remained unmatched. The CDR3 nucleotides read TGTGCCAGCAGTTTATCCAGTGACAGGGGAAAGACCCAGTACTTC. Amino acid sequence: CASSLSSDRGKTQYF.

In DNA, the CDR3 is TGTGCCAGCAGCGTAGGATATGGCACAGATACGCAGTATTTT. Its protein product is CASSVGYGTDTQYF. The gene calls are TRBV9 and TRBJ2-3, with D unclear. The germline V gene encodes CDR1 SGDLS and CDR2 YYNGEE. The CDR3 sequence is 14 residues long. The V end lost 0 bases, the J end lost 1 base, and 6 bases lay between the germline ends. The variable domain in full, with the rest retrieved from reference TRBV9 and TRBJ2-3, is DSGVTQTPKHLITATGQRVTLRCSPRSGDLSVYWYQQSLDQGLQFLIQYYNGEERAKGNILERFSAQQFPDLHSELNLSSLELGDSALYFCASSVGYGTDTQYFGPGTRLTVL.

In its sample, this clone was seen a few times. This chain connects TRBV27 to TRBJ2-2, with 9 nucleotides matching TRBD2. This CDR3 spans 18 amino acids. Germline V gives CDR1 MNHEY, CDR2 SMNVEV (reference sequence). V lost 5 bases, J lost 0 bases, and 10 bases stayed unmatched. The CDR3: CASSRRVAGATNTGELFF. The CDR3 coding sequence is TGTGCCAGCAGTCGACGGGTAGCGGGGGCAACGAACACCGGGGAGCTGTTTTTT.

The V call is TRBV5-1, the J call TRBJ2-5, with 9 nucleotides matching TRBD1. The CDR3 has 15 residues. Trimming removed 0 bases from V and 2 bases from J; junction bases left unmatched: 2. The germline CDR1 and CDR2 sequences are SGHRS and YFSETQ. This CDR3 reads CASSLGQGGQETQYF. The CDR3 coding sequence is TGCGCCAGCAGCTTGGGACAGGGGGGACAAGAGACCCAGTACTTC.

This clone has only a few counts. J is TRBJ2-1 and V is TRBV27; no reliable D call. This CDR3 spans 12 amino acids. The germline gives CDR1 MNHEY, CDR2 SMNVEV (reference sequence). The ends were cut back, 8 bases at V and 5 bases at J, with 10 bases in the middle. The CDR3 DNA reads TGTGCCAGCGGCCTAAGACACAATGAGCAGTTCTTC. It specifies CASGLRHNEQFF.

The gene calls are TRBV5-6 and TRBJ2-7; D not resolved. Deletions cut 0 bases from V and 3 bases from J, with 7 bases between. Germline V gene data show CDR1 as SGHDT and CDR2 as YYEEEE. The CDR3 contains 13 residues. Written as DNA, the CDR3 is TGTGCCAGCAGCTTGGACAGCTTCTACGAGCAGTACTTC. Its protein product is CASSLDSFYEQYF.

The chain carries TRBV6-5 and TRBJ1-1, with TRBD1 identical over 8 bases. The CDR3 totals 14 residues. V dropped 6 bases and J dropped 0; count of bases not matched to a gene: 3. In germline, CDR1 is MNHEY, CDR2 SVGAGI. The CDR3 protein is CASSSTGVNTEAFF. The CDR3 DNA is TGTGCCAGCAGCTCGACAGGGGTGAACACTGAAGCTTTCTTT.

The chain combines TRBV7-9 with TRBJ1-6; 9 nucleotides align to TRBD1. This CDR3 comprises 16 residues. V was clipped by 3 bases and J by 7 bases; unmatched bases: 7. CDR1 and CDR2 from the germline V gene are SEHNR and FQNEAQ (reference sequence). CDR3 residues: CASSLHSTGGNSPLHF. In DNA, the CDR3 is TGTGCCAGCAGCTTGCACTCGACAGGGGGGAATTCACCCCTCCACTTT.

This sequence joins TRBV4-2 and TRBJ2-1; 10 bases map to TRBD2. The CDR3 spans 15 residues. Germline CDR1 and CDR2: LGHNA and YNFKEQ. With 0 bases clipped from V and 6 bases from J, the junction kept 2 bases outside the gene matches. The CDR3 DNA follows: TGTGCCAGCAGCCAAGATAAGCGGGGGGGCAATGAGCAGTTCTTC. This gives the protein CASSQDKRGGNEQFF.

The chain employs TRBV30 and TRBJ2-5; 9 nucleotides match TRBD2. Germline V gene sequence: CDR1 GTSNPN, CDR2 SVGIG (reference sequence). This CDR3 is built from 13 residues. The V gene end was trimmed by 0 bases and the J gene end by 4 bases; junction bases not matched to a gene: 0. CDR3 nucleotide sequence: TGTGCCTGGAGTGTGACTAGCGGAGAGACCCAGTACTTC. Its protein product is CAWSVTSGETQYF.

Points on this clone: Other DNA variants within this sample encode the same CDR3. V is TRBV7-2 and J is TRBJ2-3, with 10 bases fitting TRBD2. CDR3 length equals 16 residues. Germline V gives CDR1 SGHTA, CDR2 FQGNSA. Trimming cost V 2 bases and J 4 bases; bases outside gene matches: 6. The CDR3 loop reads CASSLYLAGGPDTQYF. The CDR3, as DNA: TGTGCCAGCAGCTTATACTTAGCGGGGGGCCCAGATACGCAGTATTTT. The complete variable domain, with remaining parts taken from reference TRBV7-2 and TRBJ2-3, reads GAGVSQSPSNKVTEKGKDVELRCDPISGHTALYWYRQSLGQGLEFLIYFQGNSAPDKSGLPSDRFSAERTGGSVSTLTIQRTQQEDSAVYLCASSLYLAGGPDTQYFGPGTRLTVL.

The V gene is TRBV14, the J gene TRBJ2-1; a possible D gene is TRBD2 (7 bases). In germline, CDR1 is SGHDN, CDR2 FVKESK. The V end was cut by 7 bases, the J end by 0 bases, with 16 bases between. The CDR3 consists of 16 residues. Written as DNA, the CDR3 is TGTGCCAGCAACCCAAGGGGGGGACCCTCCTACAATGAGCAGTTCTTC. This translates into CASNPRGGPSYNEQFF.

The chain carries TRBV3-1 (or the pseudogene TRBV3-2) and TRBJ1-1; D may be TRBD1 (5 bases). CDR1 LGHDT and CDR2 YNNKEL come from the germline V gene (reference sequence). This CDR3 is 14 amino acids long. With 3 bases removed from V and 0 bases from J, the gap between germline ends came to 8 bases. The CDR3 protein is CASSHQGLNTEAFF. The CDR3 coding sequence is TGTGCCAGCAGCCATCAGGGTCTGAACACTGAAGCTTTCTTT.

As DNA, the CDR3 is TGTGCCAGCAGACCCACAGGGGGGGAGCAGTACTTC. Its translation: CASRPTGGEQYF. This chain links TRBV12-3 or TRBV12-4 with TRBJ2-7; 8 nucleotides align to TRBD1. V dropped 6 bases and J dropped 7; count of bases not matched to a gene: 5. The CDR3 is 12 amino acids.

V and J are TRBV28 and TRBJ1-3; tentative D call: TRBD1 (5 bases). This CDR3 spans 16 amino acids. V dropped 6 bases and J dropped 0 bases, with 15 bases sitting between them. From germline, CDR1 is MDHEN and CDR2 SYDVKM. The CDR3 sequence: CASRGGAENSGNTIYF. The CDR3 nucleotides are TGTGCCAGCAGGGGGGGTGCGGAAAACTCTGGAAACACCATATATTTT.

The CDR3 loop reads CASSLEGLPTNEKLFF. For the CDR3, the DNA is TGTGCCAGCAGCTTGGAGGGACTGCCAACTAATGAAAAACTGTTTTTT. The chain joins TRBV5-8 to TRBJ1-4; D possibly corresponds to TRBD1 (5 bases). This CDR3 spans 16 amino acids. V was pared by 0 bases and J by 0 bases, with 9 bases between. Germline CDR1 SGHTS, CDR2 YDEGEE.

The sample holds one count of this clone. CDR3 nucleotide sequence: TGTGCCAGCAGCCCCCCGGGACACTATGGCTACACCTTC. It codes for CASSPPGHYGYTF. The rearrangement uses TRBV7-2 and TRBJ1-2; D perhaps matches TRBD1 (5 bases). V was pared by 5 bases and J by 3 bases, with 10 bases between. In germline, CDR1 is SGHTA, CDR2 FQGNSA. The CDR3 contains 13 residues.

CDR3 sequence (DNA): TGCGCCAGCAGCCAACAGGTTCTGGCGGGGGGCCATATGCAGTTCTTC. Translated: CASSQQVLAGGHMQFF. This chain joins TRBV4-3 and TRBJ2-1, with TRBD2 identical over 8 bases. Germline V gene sequence: CDR1 LGHNA, CDR2 YSLEER. This CDR3 has 16 amino acids. V lost 2 bases, J lost 12 bases, and 15 bases stayed unmatched.

The genes are TRBV6-5 and TRBJ2-7, with TRBD1 identical over 8 bases. The CDR3 sequence is 12 residues long. V lost 9 bases and J lost 1; bases outside the gene matches: 2. The germline gives CDR1 MNHEY, CDR2 SVGAGI. The CDR3 DNA reads TGTGCCAGGGGGGACAGGTCCTACGAGCAGTACTTC. It specifies CARGDRSYEQYF.